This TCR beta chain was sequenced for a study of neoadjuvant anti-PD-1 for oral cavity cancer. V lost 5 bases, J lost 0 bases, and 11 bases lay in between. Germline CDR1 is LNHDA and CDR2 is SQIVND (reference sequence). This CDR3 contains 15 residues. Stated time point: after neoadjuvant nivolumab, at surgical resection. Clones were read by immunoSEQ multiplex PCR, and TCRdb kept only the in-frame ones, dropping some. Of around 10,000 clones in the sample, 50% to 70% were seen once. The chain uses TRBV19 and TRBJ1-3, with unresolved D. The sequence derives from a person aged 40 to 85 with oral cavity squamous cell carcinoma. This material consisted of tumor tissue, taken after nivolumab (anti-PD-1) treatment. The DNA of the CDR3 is TGTGCCAGTAGTCATAGGACGGCCTCTGGAAACACCATATATTTT. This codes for CASSHRTASGNTIYF.